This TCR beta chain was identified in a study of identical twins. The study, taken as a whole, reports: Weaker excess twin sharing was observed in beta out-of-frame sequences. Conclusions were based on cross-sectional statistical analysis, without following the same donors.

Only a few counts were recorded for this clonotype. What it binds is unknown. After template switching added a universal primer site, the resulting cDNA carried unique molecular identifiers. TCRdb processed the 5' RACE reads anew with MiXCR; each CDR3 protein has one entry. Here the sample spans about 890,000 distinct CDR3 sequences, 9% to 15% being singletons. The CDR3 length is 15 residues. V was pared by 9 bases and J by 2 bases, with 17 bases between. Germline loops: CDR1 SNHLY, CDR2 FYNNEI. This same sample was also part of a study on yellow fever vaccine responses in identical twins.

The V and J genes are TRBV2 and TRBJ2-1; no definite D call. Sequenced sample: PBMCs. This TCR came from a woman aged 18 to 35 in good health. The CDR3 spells CASNPDTAPYNEQFF. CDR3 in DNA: TGTGCCAGTAACCCCGACACAGCACCCTACAATGAGCAGTTCTTC. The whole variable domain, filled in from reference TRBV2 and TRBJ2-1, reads EPEVTQTPSHQVTQMGQEVILRCVPISNHLYFYWYRQILGQKVEFLVSFYNNEISEKSEIFDDQFSVERPDGSNFTLKIRSTKLEDSAMYFCASNPDTAPYNEQFFGPGTRLTVL.